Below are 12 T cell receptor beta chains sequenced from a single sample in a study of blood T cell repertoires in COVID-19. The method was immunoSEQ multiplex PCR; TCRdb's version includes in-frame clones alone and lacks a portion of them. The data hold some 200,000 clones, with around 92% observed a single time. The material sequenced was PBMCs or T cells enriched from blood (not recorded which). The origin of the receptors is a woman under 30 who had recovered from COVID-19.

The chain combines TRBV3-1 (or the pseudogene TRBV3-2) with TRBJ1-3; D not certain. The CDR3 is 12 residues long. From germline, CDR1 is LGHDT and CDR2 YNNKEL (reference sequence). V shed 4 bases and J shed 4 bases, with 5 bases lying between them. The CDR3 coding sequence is TGTGCCAGCAGCCCCCCAGGAAACACCATATATTTT. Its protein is CASSPPGNTIYF.

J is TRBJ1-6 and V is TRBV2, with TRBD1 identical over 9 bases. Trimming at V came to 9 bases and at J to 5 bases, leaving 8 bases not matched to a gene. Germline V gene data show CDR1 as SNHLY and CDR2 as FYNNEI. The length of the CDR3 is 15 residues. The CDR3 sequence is CARRGQGGNNSPLHF. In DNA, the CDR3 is TGTGCCAGACGGGGACAGGGTGGAAATAATTCACCCCTCCACTTT.

The CDR3 DNA reads as TGTGCCAGCAGGGGACTAGCGGGGTTGAGCTCCTACAATGAGCAGTTCTTC. It codes for CASRGLAGLSSYNEQFF. This chain uses TRBV27 with TRBJ2-1; 13 positions agree with TRBD2. Germline V gene lookup returns CDR1 MNHEY and CDR2 SMNVEV (reference sequence). The CDR3 extends over 17 amino acids. Unmatched junction bases numbered 5, after V lost 6 bases and J lost 0 bases.

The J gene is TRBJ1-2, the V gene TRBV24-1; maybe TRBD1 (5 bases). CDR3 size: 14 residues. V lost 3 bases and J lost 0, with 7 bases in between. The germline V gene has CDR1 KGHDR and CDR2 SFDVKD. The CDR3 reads CATSDHRSNYGYTF. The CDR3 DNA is TGTGCCACCAGTGATCACAGGTCTAACTATGGCTACACCTTC.

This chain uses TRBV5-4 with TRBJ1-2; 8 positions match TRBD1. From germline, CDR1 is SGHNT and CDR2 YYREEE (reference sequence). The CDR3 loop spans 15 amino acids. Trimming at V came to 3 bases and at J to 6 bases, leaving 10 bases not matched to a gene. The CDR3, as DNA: TGTGCCAGCAGCTCTGGACAGGGCGGCGTGAATGGCTACACCTTC. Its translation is CASSSGQGGVNGYTF.

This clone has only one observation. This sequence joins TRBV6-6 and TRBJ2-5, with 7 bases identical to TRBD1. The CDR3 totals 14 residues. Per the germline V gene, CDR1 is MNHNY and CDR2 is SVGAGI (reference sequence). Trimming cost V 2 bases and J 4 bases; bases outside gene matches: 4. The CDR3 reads CASSYRTGGETQYF. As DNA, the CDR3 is TGTGCCAGCAGTTACAGGACAGGTGGAGAGACCCAGTACTTC.

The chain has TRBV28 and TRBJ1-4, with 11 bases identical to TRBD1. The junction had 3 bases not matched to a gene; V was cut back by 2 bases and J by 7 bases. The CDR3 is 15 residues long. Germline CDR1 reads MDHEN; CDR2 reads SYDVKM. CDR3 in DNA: TGTGCCAGCAGTTTAGGACAGGGGGCGATTGAAAAACTGTTTTTT. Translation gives CASSLGQGAIEKLFF.

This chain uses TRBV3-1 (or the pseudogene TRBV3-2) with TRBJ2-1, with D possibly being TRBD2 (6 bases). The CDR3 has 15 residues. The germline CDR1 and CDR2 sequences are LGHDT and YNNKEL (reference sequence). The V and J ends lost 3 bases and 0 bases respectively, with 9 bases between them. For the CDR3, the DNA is TGTGCCAGCAGCCATAGCGGTAGCTCCTACAATGAGCAGTTCTTC. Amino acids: CASSHSGSSYNEQFF.

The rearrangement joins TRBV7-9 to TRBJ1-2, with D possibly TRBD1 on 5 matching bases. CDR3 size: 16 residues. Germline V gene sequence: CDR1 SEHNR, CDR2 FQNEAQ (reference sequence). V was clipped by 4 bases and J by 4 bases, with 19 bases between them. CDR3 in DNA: TGTGCCAGCAGCTCCGACCATGGGGCTTCTCCCTATGGCTACACCTTC. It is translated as CASSSDHGASPYGYTF. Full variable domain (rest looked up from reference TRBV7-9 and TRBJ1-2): DTGVSQNPRHKITKRGQNVTFRCDPISEHNRLYWYRQTLGQGPEFLTYFQNEAQLEKSRLLSDRFSAERPKGSFSTLEIQRTEQGDSAMYLCASSSDHGASPYGYTFGSGTRLTVV.

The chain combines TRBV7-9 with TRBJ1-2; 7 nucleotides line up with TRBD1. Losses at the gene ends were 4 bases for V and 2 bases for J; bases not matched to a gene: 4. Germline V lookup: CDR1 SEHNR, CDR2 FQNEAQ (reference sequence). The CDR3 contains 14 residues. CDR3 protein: CASSSGTDNYGYTF. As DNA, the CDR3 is TGTGCCAGCAGCTCCGGGACAGACAACTATGGCTACACCTTC. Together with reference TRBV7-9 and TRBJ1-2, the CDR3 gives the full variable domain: DTGVSQNPRHKITKRGQNVTFRCDPISEHNRLYWYRQTLGQGPEFLTYFQNEAQLEKSRLLSDRFSAERPKGSFSTLEIQRTEQGDSAMYLCASSSGTDNYGYTFGSGTRLTVV.

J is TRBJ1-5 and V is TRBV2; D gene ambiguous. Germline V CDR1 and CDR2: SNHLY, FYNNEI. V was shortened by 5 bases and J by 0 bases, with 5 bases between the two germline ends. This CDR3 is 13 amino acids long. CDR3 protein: CASSLYSNQPQHF. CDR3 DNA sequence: TGTGCCAGCAGTTTATATAGCAATCAGCCCCAGCATTTT. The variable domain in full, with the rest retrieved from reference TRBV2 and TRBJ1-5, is EPEVTQTPSHQVTQMGQEVILRCVPISNHLYFYWYRQILGQKVEFLVSFYNNEISEKSEIFDDQFSVERPDGSNFTLKIRSTKLEDSAMYFCASSLYSNQPQHFGDGTRLSIL.

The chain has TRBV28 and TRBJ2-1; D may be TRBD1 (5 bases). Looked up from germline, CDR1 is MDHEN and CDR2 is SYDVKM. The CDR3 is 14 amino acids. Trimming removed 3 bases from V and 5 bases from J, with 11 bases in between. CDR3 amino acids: CASSLSGLNNEQFF. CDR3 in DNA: TGTGCCAGCAGTTTGTCAGGGCTTAACAATGAGCAGTTCTTC. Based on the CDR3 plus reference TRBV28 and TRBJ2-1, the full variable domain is DVKVTQSSRYLVKRTGEKVFLECVQDMDHENMFWYRQDPGLGLRLIYFSYDVKMKEKGDIPEGYSVSREKKERFSLILESASTNQTSMYLCASSLSGLNNEQFFGPGTRLTVL.